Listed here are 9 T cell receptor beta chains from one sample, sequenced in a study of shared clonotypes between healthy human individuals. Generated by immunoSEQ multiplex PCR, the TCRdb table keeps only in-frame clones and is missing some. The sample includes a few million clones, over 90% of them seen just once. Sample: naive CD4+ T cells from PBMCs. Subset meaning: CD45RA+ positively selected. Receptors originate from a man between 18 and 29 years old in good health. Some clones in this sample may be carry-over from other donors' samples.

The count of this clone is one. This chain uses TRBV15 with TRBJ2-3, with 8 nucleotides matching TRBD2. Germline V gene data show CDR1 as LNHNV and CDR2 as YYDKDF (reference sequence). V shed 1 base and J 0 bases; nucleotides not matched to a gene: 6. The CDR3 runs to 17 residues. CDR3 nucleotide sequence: TGTGCCACCAGCAGAGGGGCTAGCGGGCTTAGCACAGATACGCAGTATTTT. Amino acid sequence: CATSRGASGLSTDTQYF.

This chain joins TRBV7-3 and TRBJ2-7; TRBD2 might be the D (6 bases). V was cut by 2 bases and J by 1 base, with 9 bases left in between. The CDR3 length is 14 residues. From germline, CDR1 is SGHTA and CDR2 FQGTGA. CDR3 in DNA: TGTGCCAGCAGCTTAGGCGGGAATTCCTACGAGCAGTACTTC. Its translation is CASSLGGNSYEQYF.

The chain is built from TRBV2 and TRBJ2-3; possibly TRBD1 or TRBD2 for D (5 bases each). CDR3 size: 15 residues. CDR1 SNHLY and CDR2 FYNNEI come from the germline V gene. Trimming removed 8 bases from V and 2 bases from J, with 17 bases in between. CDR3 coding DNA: TGTGCCAGCTGTCGGGGCAGGGCTTCCACAGATACGCAGTATTTT. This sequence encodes CASCRGRASTDTQYF.

Here the CDR3 DNA reads TGTGCCAGCAGGGACACAGATACGCAGTATTTT. Translating gives CASRDTDTQYF. This chain connects TRBV7-9 to TRBJ2-3; D remains ambiguous. The V and J ends lost 6 bases and 2 bases respectively, with 3 bases between them. The CDR3 totals 11 residues. Germline-derived CDR1 and CDR2 are SEHNR and FQNEAQ (reference sequence).

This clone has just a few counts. CDR3 residues: CASSIRWDAARGYTF. In DNA form, the CDR3 reads TGTGCCAGCAGTATCCGTTGGGACGCAGCGCGTGGCTACACCTTC. The chain employs TRBV2 and TRBJ1-2, with D possibly TRBD1 on 5 matching bases. This CDR3 region has 15 residues. With 5 bases removed from V and 7 bases from J, the gap between germline ends came to 20 bases. Germline assignment: CDR1 SNHLY and CDR2 FYNNEI.

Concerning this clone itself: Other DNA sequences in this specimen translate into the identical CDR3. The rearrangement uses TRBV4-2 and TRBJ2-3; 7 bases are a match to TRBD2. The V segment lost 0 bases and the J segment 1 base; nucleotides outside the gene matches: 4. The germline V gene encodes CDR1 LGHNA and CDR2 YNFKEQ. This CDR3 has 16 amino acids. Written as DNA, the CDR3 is TGTGCCAGCAGCCAAGATCGTGGGGGGGGCACAGATACGCAGTATTTT. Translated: CASSQDRGGGTDTQYF.

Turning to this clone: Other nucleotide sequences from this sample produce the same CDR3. CDR3 nucleotides: TGTGCCAGCAGTTACTCCAGAAGGGACTATGGCTACACCTTC. It specifies CASSYSRRDYGYTF. The chain has TRBV6-5 and TRBJ1-2; D not resolved. Germline-derived CDR1 and CDR2 are MNHEY and SVGAGI. This CDR3 contains 14 residues. The V gene lost 0 bases and the J gene lost 3 bases, with 8 bases spanning the gap.

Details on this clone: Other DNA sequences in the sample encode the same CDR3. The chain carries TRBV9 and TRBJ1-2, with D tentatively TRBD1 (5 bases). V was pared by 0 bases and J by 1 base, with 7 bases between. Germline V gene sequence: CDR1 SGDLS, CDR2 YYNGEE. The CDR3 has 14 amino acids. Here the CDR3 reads CASSVGGVNYGYTF. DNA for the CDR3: TGTGCCAGCAGCGTAGGAGGGGTTAACTATGGCTACACCTTC.

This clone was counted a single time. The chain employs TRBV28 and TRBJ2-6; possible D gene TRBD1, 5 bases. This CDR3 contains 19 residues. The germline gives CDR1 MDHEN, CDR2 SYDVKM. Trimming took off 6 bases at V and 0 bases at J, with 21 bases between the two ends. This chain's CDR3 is CASSPIGAQAFSGANVLTF. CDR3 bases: TGTGCCAGCAGCCCTATTGGGGCCCAAGCTTTCTCTGGGGCCAACGTCCTGACTTTC.